This T cell receptor beta chain was identified in a study of T cells in Graves' hyperthyroidism and ophthalmopathy. The wider study: Before any treatment, at initial diagnosis, peripheral blood was collected. Study-level results: Before onset, by a median of around six months, the model predicted ophthalmopathy. Among clonotypes expanded in thyroid above 0.001, most were also found in blood. A model using 13 V-J features told ophthalmopathy apart from stable hyperthyroidism.

Authors of the study amplified TCR beta CDR3 regions from RNA transcripts. An initial round of RT-PCR targeting the TCR CDR3 relied on the HTBI primer set. MiXCR, applied by TCRdb to the multiplex PCR reads, yields one record per CDR3 protein. The sample has about 640,000 distinct CDR3 sequences; around 20% are singletons. Note on this clonotype: Its matching antigen is unknown. One junction end disagrees with the germline gene, perhaps due to a read error.

Germline loops: CDR1 LNHDA, CDR2 SQIVND (reference sequence). This CDR3 is built from 13 residues. This sequence was found in a young man with Graves' ophthalmopathy. The rearrangement joins TRBV19 to TRBJ2-7; D may be TRBD1 or TRBD2 (5 bases each). The sequenced sample consisted of blood. The CDR3 loop is CASRPGHAYKQYF. The CDR3 DNA follows: TGTGCCAGTAGACCGGGGCATGCCTACAAGCAGTACTTC. The variable domain in full, completed from reference TRBV19 and TRBJ2-7, reads DGGITQSPKYLFRKEGQNVTLSCEQNLNHDAMYWYRQDPGQGLRLIYYSQIVNDFQKGDIAEGYSVSREKKESFPLTVTSAQKNPTAFYLCASRPGHAYKQYFGPGTRLTVT.